The next 20 T cell receptor beta chains were all read from a single sample in a study of CD8 T cells in ankylosing spondylitis. Study outcomes and limitations: Typical of ankylosing spondylitis blood, it appeared, was a TCR beta motif of roughly eight highly homologous variants.

From the 5' RACE reads, TCRdb called clonotypes with MiXCR, one entry per CDR3 protein. The profile shows roughly 370,000 distinct CDR3 sequences, about 20% of them singletons. The antigens of these receptors remain unknown. The sample was blood, either unsorted or a sorted T cell fraction (not recorded which). The source of these receptors is a male donor with ankylosing spondylitis.

The chain combines TRBV7-9 with TRBJ1-1, with D hard to call. CDR1 SEHNR and CDR2 FQNEAQ come from the germline V gene (reference sequence). Trimming pared 5 bases from V and 5 bases from J, leaving 12 bases between. CDR3 length: 13 amino acids. The CDR3 spells CASSTRTETEAFF. The CDR3 DNA reads as TGTGCCAGCAGCACCAGGACGGAAACTGAAGCTTTCTTT.

The chain carries TRBV3-1 and TRBJ1-5, with D uncertain. Per the germline V gene, CDR1 is LGHDT and CDR2 is YNNKEL (reference sequence). CDR3 length equals 14 residues. Trimming removed 3 bases from V and 0 bases from J, with 6 bases in between. CDR3 region: CASSQEVSNQPQHF. CDR3 nucleotides: TGTGCCAGCAGCCAGGAAGTTAGCAATCAGCCCCAGCATTTT.

This chain joins TRBV6-6 and TRBJ2-7; 11 nucleotides match TRBD2. Germline CDR1 is MNHNY and CDR2 is SVGAGI (reference sequence). The CDR3 covers 12 residues. Trimming at V came to 6 bases and at J to 11 bases, leaving 6 bases not matched to a gene. CDR3: CASSRLAGQKYF. The CDR3 region has the DNA TGTGCCAGCAGCCGACTAGCGGGGCAAAAGTACTTC.

The sample holds a few counts of this clonotype. The chain links TRBV24-1 to TRBJ2-7; TRBD2 matches 11 bases. The V segment lost 4 bases and the J segment 3 bases; nucleotides outside the gene matches: 10. This CDR3 comprises 17 residues. Germline V lookup: CDR1 KGHDR, CDR2 SFDVKD. The CDR3 nucleotides read TGTGCCACCAGTGACCCCGGGACTAGCGGAAGAATCTACGAGCAGTACTTC. Encoded protein: CATSDPGTSGRIYEQYF.

This chain joins TRBV15 and TRBJ2-2, with 7 bases lining up with TRBD1. This CDR3 contains 14 residues. V lost 8 bases and J lost 1; bases outside the gene matches: 4. In germline, CDR1 is LNHNV, CDR2 YYDKDF (reference sequence). The CDR3 coding sequence is TGTGCCACCCAGACAGGGTGGAACACCGGGGAGCTGTTTTTT. Its translation is CATQTGWNTGELFF.

The J gene is TRBJ2-5, the V gene TRBV6-2 or TRBV6-3; 9 bases match TRBD2. The CDR3 is 16 amino acids. After removal of 2 bases from V and 4 bases from J, the junction contained 8 bases not matched to a gene. Looked up from germline, CDR1 is MNHEY and CDR2 is SVGEGT. CDR3 bases: TGTGCCAGCAGTTACGTAGCGGGAGCTACGGGAGAGACCCAGTACTTC. Amino acid sequence: CASSYVAGATGETQYF.

The CDR3 region has the DNA TGTGCCAGCCTGGTCGGTAGCTCCTACAATGAGCAGTTCTTC. This codes for CASLVGSSYNEQFF. The chain joins TRBV7-8 to TRBJ2-1; D not certain. Between the trimmed V and J ends, which lost 8 bases and 0 bases, there was a span of 11 bases. CDR3 length equals 14 residues. CDR1 and CDR2 from the germline V gene are SGHVS and FQNEAQ.

The chain carries TRBV7-9 and TRBJ2-5, with 8 bases identical to TRBD2. CDR3 size: 15 residues. Germline values: CDR1 SEHNR, CDR2 FQNEAQ (reference sequence). Unmatched junction bases numbered 8, after V lost 6 bases and J lost 2 bases. DNA of the CDR3: TGTGCCAGCAGTCGTAGCGGGGATAGACAAGAGACCCAGTACTTC. It yields the protein CASSRSGDRQETQYF. Full variable domain (remainder filled in from reference TRBV7-9 and TRBJ2-5): DTGVSQNPRHKITKRGQNVTFRCDPISEHNRLYWYRQTLGQGPEFLTYFQNEAQLEKSRLLSDRFSAERPKGSFSTLEIQRTEQGDSAMYLCASSRSGDRQETQYFGPGTRLLVL.

V is TRBV3-1 and J is TRBJ1-4; D remains ambiguous. CDR1 LGHDT and CDR2 YNNKEL come from the germline V gene (reference sequence). Trimming stripped 1 base from V and 12 bases from J, with 9 bases between. The CDR3 spans 12 residues. The CDR3 spells CASSQVYRELFF. As DNA, the CDR3 is TGTGCCAGCAGCCAAGTTTATAGGGAACTGTTTTTT.

This clonotype was seen a handful of times. The chain combines TRBV28 with TRBJ2-7, with D perhaps being TRBD1 or TRBD2 (5 bases each). The V and J ends lost 10 bases and 7 bases respectively, with 20 bases between them. The CDR3 is made up of 13 amino acids. From germline, CDR1 is MDHEN and CDR2 SYDVKM. DNA for the CDR3: TGTGCCATCGAACGGGCAGGGACGGGAGAGCAGTACTTC. Amino acid sequence: CAIERAGTGEQYF.

In this sample, this clonotype turned up many times. The rearrangement joins TRBV24-1 to TRBJ1-5; D perhaps matches TRBD1 (5 bases). The CDR3 totals 16 residues. V was pared by 5 bases and J by 2 bases, with 15 bases between. CDR1 KGHDR and CDR2 SFDVKD come from the germline V gene. This CDR3 reads CATSGLPVGGNQPQHF. The CDR3 DNA sequence: TGTGCCACCAGTGGACTCCCGGTGGGGGGCAATCAGCCCCAGCATTTT.

The chain recombines TRBV9 with TRBJ1-5; the D is unclear. The germline V and J ends were trimmed by 0 bases and 0 bases, with 7 bases remaining between them. CDR1 is SGDLS and CDR2 is YYNGEE in the germline V gene. This CDR3 is 15 amino acids long. The CDR3, as DNA: TGTGCCAGCAGCGTAGGAGTCTATAGCAATCAGCCCCAGCATTTT. Translating it yields CASSVGVYSNQPQHF.

This clonotype came up many times. V usage is TRBV28 and J usage is TRBJ2-3, with no clear D. The CDR3 sequence is 12 residues long. In germline, CDR1 is MDHEN, CDR2 SYDVKM. The ends were cut back, 8 bases at V and 6 bases at J, with 12 bases in the middle. The CDR3 sequence: CASQSDADTQYF. The CDR3 coding sequence is TGTGCCAGCCAATCTGATGCGGATACGCAGTATTTT.

The chain has TRBV5-1 and TRBJ2-7, with TRBD1 identical over 8 bases. Germline trimming cut 3 bases from V and 5 bases from J; bases unmatched to any gene: 7. The CDR3 runs to 14 residues. The V gene's germline CDR1 is SGHRS and CDR2 YFSETQ. In DNA, the CDR3 is TGCGCCAGCAGCTACCGGGACAGGTCCGACGAGCAGTACTTC. Translation gives CASSYRDRSDEQYF.

This clonotype came up a few times. The gene calls are TRBV5-1 and TRBJ1-1; 8 bases match TRBD1. Germline V gene lookup returns CDR1 SGHRS and CDR2 YFSETQ. V dropped 0 bases and J dropped 3; count of bases not matched to a gene: 4. The CDR3 has 15 amino acids. The CDR3 here is CASSLVGQGYTEAFF. For the CDR3, the DNA is TGCGCCAGCAGCTTGGTTGGACAGGGCTACACTGAAGCTTTCTTT.

This clonotype came up a few times. This rearrangement joins TRBV15 to TRBJ2-2; weak D call: TRBD2 (5 bases). CDR1 is LNHNV and CDR2 is YYDKDF in the germline V gene (reference sequence). CDR3 length: 13 amino acids. V dropped 8 bases and J dropped 6 bases, with 13 bases sitting between them. CDR3 sequence (DNA): TGTGCCACCTCCAAGAGGGATCCCGGGGAGCTGTTTTTT. Translation gives CATSKRDPGELFF.

The chain has TRBV11-3 and TRBJ2-5, with D perhaps matching TRBD2 (5 bases). Germline loops: CDR1 SGHNT, CDR2 YENEEA. The CDR3 has 13 residues. V dropped 5 bases and J dropped 7 bases, with 14 bases sitting between them. The CDR3 sequence is CASSLLEVGTQYF. Here the CDR3 DNA reads TGTGCCAGCAGCCTACTAGAAGTTGGGACCCAGTACTTC. The entire variable domain, with the rest obtained from reference TRBV11-3 and TRBJ2-5, is as follows: EAGVVQSPRYKIIEKKQPVAFWCNPISGHNTLYWYLQNLGQGPELLIRYENEEAVDDSQLPKDRFSAERLKGVDSTLKIQPAELGDSAVYLCASSLLEVGTQYFGPGTRLLVL.

V gene TRBV12-3 or TRBV12-4 combines with J gene TRBJ1-3; maybe TRBD1 (6 bases). The CDR3 spans 14 residues. Trimming shortened V by 5 bases and J by 4 bases, and 12 bases separated the two germline ends. CDR3 region: CASSVTGYGNTIYF. In DNA, the CDR3 is TGTGCCAGCAGTGTAACAGGGTACGGAAACACCATATATTTT.

This clonotype was counted only a few times. The chain combines TRBV6-5 with TRBJ1-1; D unclear. The germline V gene has CDR1 MNHEY and CDR2 SVGAGI. The CDR3 is made up of 17 amino acids. Trimming removed 0 bases from V and 0 bases from J, with 14 bases in between. The CDR3 sequence: CASSYSRARLLNTEAFF. CDR3 nucleotides: TGTGCCAGCAGTTACTCCCGAGCGAGGCTCTTGAACACTGAAGCTTTCTTT.

This clonotype has a handful of counts. The rearrangement uses TRBV24-1 and TRBJ2-1; the D gene is possibly TRBD2 (6 bases). Trimming stripped 2 bases from V and 9 bases from J, with 22 bases between. Per the germline V gene, CDR1 is KGHDR and CDR2 is SFDVKD. CDR3 length: 17 residues. The CDR3 DNA is TGTGCCACCAGTGATTCCTCCGGAGGGATAGTCGGCGGTGAGCAGTTCTTC. Translation gives CATSDSSGGIVGGEQFF.